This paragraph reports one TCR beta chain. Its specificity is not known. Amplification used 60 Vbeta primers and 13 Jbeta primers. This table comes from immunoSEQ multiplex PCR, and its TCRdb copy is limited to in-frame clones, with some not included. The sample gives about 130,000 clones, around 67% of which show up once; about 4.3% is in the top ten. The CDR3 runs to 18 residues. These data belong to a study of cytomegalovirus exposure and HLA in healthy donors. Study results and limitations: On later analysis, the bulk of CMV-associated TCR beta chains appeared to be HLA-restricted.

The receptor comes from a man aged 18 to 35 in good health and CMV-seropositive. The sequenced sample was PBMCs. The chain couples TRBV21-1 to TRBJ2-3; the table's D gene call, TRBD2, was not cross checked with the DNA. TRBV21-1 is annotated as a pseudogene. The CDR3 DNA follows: TGTGCCAGAAGAGAAGGAGCGGGGACTCGACGAAGCACAGATACGCAGTATTTT. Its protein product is CARREGAGTRRSTDTQYF.